This entry lists 18 T cell receptor beta chains sequenced from one sample in a study of blood T cell repertoires in COVID-19 (dated by TCRdb to between 2020 and 2021). The library came from the immunoSEQ multiplex PCR assay. Sourced from immuneACCESS, this table was stored by TCRdb with only in-frame sequences that have V and J called. A share of the clones is absent; for the studies checked, an unresolved V gene accounts for under half, and the remainder has no known explanation. The sample table records some 50,000 clones; about nine tenths of these occur just once. Around 1.6% of the sample is held by the ten biggest clonotypes. Material for sequencing was peripheral blood. The receptors derive from a man in his 60s with acute or convalescent COVID-19.

The chain couples TRBV4-1 to TRBJ1-1; D is perhaps TRBD1 (6 bases). With 1 base removed from V and 0 bases from J, the gap between germline ends came to 6 bases. Germline V CDR1 and CDR2: MGHRA, YSYEKL. The CDR3 loop spans 14 amino acids. CDR3 residues: CASSQGQVNTEAFF. Written as DNA, the CDR3 is TGCGCCAGCAGCCAAGGACAGGTGAACACTGAAGCTTTCTTT.

The chain couples TRBV11-2 to TRBJ1-6; TRBD1 aligns across 8 bases. Germline values: CDR1 SGHAT, CDR2 FQNNGV. J gave up 9 bases and V 5 bases, and 6 bases lay outside the gene matches. CDR3 length equals 14 residues. The CDR3, as DNA: TGTGCCAGCAGCCTTGGACAGGGAGTTTCACCCCTCCACTTT. As protein: CASSLGQGVSPLHF.

This rearrangement joins TRBV3-1 (or the pseudogene TRBV3-2) to TRBJ2-1, with 14 bases that match TRBD2. This CDR3 has 19 residues. CDR1 and CDR2 from the germline V gene are LGHDT and YNNKEL (reference sequence). The junction had 11 bases not matched to a gene; V was cut back by 6 bases and J by 1 base. The CDR3 sequence: CASRGTSGGRTSSYNEQFF. The CDR3 DNA is TGTGCCAGCAGGGGGACTAGCGGGGGCCGTACTTCTTCCTACAATGAGCAGTTCTTC.

This clone occurred a few times. J is TRBJ1-1 and V is TRBV7-3; tentative D call: TRBD1 (6 bases). This CDR3 spans 15 amino acids. The ends were cut back, 8 bases at V and 1 base at J, with 17 bases in the middle. Germline V gives CDR1 SGHTA, CDR2 FQGTGA. The CDR3: CASAYLGGGNTEAFF. In nucleotides, the CDR3 is TGTGCCAGCGCTTATCTTGGGGGCGGGAACACTGAAGCTTTCTTT.

The CDR3 DNA is TGTGCCAGCGGGACCGGACAGGGCTACGAGCAGTACTTC. Its protein product is CASGTGQGYEQYF. The chain employs TRBV6-5 and TRBJ2-7; 8 nucleotides align to TRBD1. The CDR3 is 13 amino acids. Germline V gene sequence: CDR1 MNHEY, CDR2 SVGAGI. V lost 8 bases to trimming and J lost 3 bases; unmatched junction nucleotides: 6.

V is TRBV7-9 and J is TRBJ1-4; 8 bases match TRBD1. The V gene end was trimmed by 5 bases and the J gene end by 7 bases; junction bases not matched to a gene: 9. The CDR3 length is 15 residues. The germline CDR1 and CDR2 sequences are SEHNR and FQNEAQ (reference sequence). In nucleotides, the CDR3 is TGTGCCAGCAGCCACCCGGGACAGGAACCTGAAAAACTGTTTTTT. Residues: CASSHPGQEPEKLFF. The variable domain in full, with the rest retrieved from reference TRBV7-9 and TRBJ1-4, is DTGVSQNPRHKITKRGQNVTFRCDPISEHNRLYWYRQTLGQGPEFLTYFQNEAQLEKSRLLSDRFSAERPKGSFSTLEIQRTEQGDSAMYLCASSHPGQEPEKLFFGSGTQLSVL.

The rearrangement links TRBV9 to TRBJ1-2; possible D gene TRBD1, 6 bases. Germline values: CDR1 SGDLS, CDR2 YYNGEE. The CDR3 is 14 amino acids. Trimming took 3 bases from V and 7 from J, leaving 16 bases between them. The CDR3 protein is CASSAEGDTVGYTF. CDR3 bases: TGTGCCAGCAGCGCCGAGGGGGATACGGTTGGCTACACCTTC.

This chain links TRBV3-1 (or the pseudogene TRBV3-2) with TRBJ1-2; 10 bases fit TRBD1. Germline values: CDR1 LGHDT, CDR2 YNNKEL (reference sequence). Losses at the gene ends were 4 bases for V and 8 bases for J; bases not matched to a gene: 13. The CDR3 has 16 amino acids. Here the CDR3 DNA reads TGTGCCAGCAGCCCATCTCTCGGGACAGGGGTACGAGGCTACACCTTC. As protein: CASSPSLGTGVRGYTF.

CDR3 in DNA: TGTGCCAGTAGTTCCCGGGACAGGGACGAGCAGTACTTC. Residues: CASSSRDRDEQYF. This chain connects TRBV19 to TRBJ2-7, with 9 bases lining up with TRBD1. The CDR3 extends over 13 amino acids. The germline V gene has CDR1 LNHDA and CDR2 SQIVND (reference sequence). Trimming took 5 bases from V and 5 from J; bases not matched to a gene: 4. Using reference TRBV19 and TRBJ2-7 for the parts outside the CDR3, the full variable domain is DGGITQSPKYLFRKEGQNVTLSCEQNLNHDAMYWYRQDPGQGLRLIYYSQIVNDFQKGDIAEGYSVSREKKESFPLTVTSAQKNPTAFYLCASSSRDRDEQYFGPGTRLTVT.

The rearrangement joins TRBV6-6 to TRBJ1-2, with D possibly being TRBD1 (6 bases). CDR1 and CDR2 from the germline V gene are MNHNY and SVGAGI (reference sequence). V shed 7 bases and J shed 4 bases, with 16 bases lying between them. The CDR3 totals 14 residues. This CDR3 is CASTGTRATYGYTF. CDR3 nucleotides: TGTGCCAGCACCGGGACAAGGGCAACCTATGGCTACACCTTC.

The chain recombines TRBV9 with TRBJ2-7; TRBD1 agrees at 7 bases. This CDR3 has 18 amino acids. Germline assignment: CDR1 SGDLS and CDR2 YYNGEE. V shed 2 bases and J 0 bases; nucleotides not matched to a gene: 14. The chain's CDR3 is CASSVAPMTGTDSYEQYF. CDR3 DNA sequence: TGTGCCAGCAGCGTCGCTCCAATGACCGGGACAGACTCCTACGAGCAGTACTTC. Full variable domain (missing parts from reference TRBV9 and TRBJ2-7): DSGVTQTPKHLITATGQRVTLRCSPRSGDLSVYWYQQSLDQGLQFLIQYYNGEERAKGNILERFSAQQFPDLHSELNLSSLELGDSALYFCASSVAPMTGTDSYEQYFGPGTRLTVT.

The chain has TRBV4-1 and TRBJ1-5; possibly TRBD1 for D (5 bases). The CDR3 covers 13 residues. V was trimmed by 0 bases and J by 12 bases, leaving 12 bases between them. Germline CDR1 MGHRA, CDR2 YSYEKL. The CDR3 spells CASSQEPGMLQHF. CDR3 DNA: TGCGCCAGCAGCCAAGAACCAGGGATGCTCCAGCATTTT.

V is TRBV7-2 and J is TRBJ2-2; 8 bases fit TRBD1. Germline V gives CDR1 SGHTA, CDR2 FQGNSA. Germline trimming cut 4 bases from V and 1 base from J; bases unmatched to any gene: 2. This CDR3 is built from 15 residues. The CDR3 nucleotides are TGTGCCAGCAGCTCGGACAGGGTGAACACCGGGGAGCTGTTTTTT. It translates to CASSSDRVNTGELFF.

The V gene is TRBV24-1, the J gene TRBJ2-5; 7 nucleotides align to TRBD1. CDR1 is KGHDR, CDR2 SFDVKD, per germline. This CDR3 has 15 amino acids. V trimming: 1 base; J trimming: 4 bases; junction bases outside the gene matches: 5. The CDR3 loop reads CATSDLTGALETQYF. CDR3 in DNA: TGTGCCACCAGTGATTTAACAGGGGCCTTAGAGACCCAGTACTTC.

V gene TRBV5-8 combines with J gene TRBJ1-5; a weak D match, TRBD1 (5 bases). Trimming pared 4 bases from V and 0 bases from J, leaving 11 bases between. In germline, CDR1 is SGHTS, CDR2 YDEGEE. The CDR3 length is 15 residues. The CDR3 bases are TGTGCCAGCAGCCGGGGGAGTTATAGCAATCAGCCCCAGCATTTT. This encodes CASSRGSYSNQPQHF.

This chain uses TRBV7-2 with TRBJ1-2, with 10 positions matching TRBD1. With 3 bases clipped from V and 5 bases from J, the junction kept 3 bases outside the gene matches. Germline CDR1 is SGHTA and CDR2 is FQGNSA. The CDR3 runs to 14 residues. This CDR3 is CASSFRQGAYGYTF. The CDR3 DNA sequence: TGTGCCAGCAGCTTTCGACAGGGGGCTTATGGCTACACCTTC.

This chain joins TRBV6-5 and TRBJ2-7; no definite D call. This CDR3 is built from 15 residues. Germline-derived CDR1 and CDR2 are MNHEY and SVGAGI. Between the trimmed V and J ends, which lost 0 bases and 4 bases, there was a span of 13 bases. CDR3 nucleotides: TGTGCCAGCAGTTACTCAGGCAGGTCAGAGTACGAGCAGTACTTC. It yields the protein CASSYSGRSEYEQYF.

The rearrangement links TRBV7-9 to TRBJ1-1; no clear D. In germline, CDR1 is SEHNR, CDR2 FQNEAQ (reference sequence). The CDR3 totals 15 residues. V was shortened by 0 bases and J by 2 bases, with 10 bases between the two germline ends. In nucleotides, the CDR3 is TGTGCCAGCAGCTTAGCGCTCGGGGTTAACACTGAAGCTTTCTTT. This encodes CASSLALGVNTEAFF.